The present T cell receptor beta chain was sequenced within a study of shared clonotypes between healthy human individuals (dated by TCRdb to the early 2020s). In terms of the full investigation: The cohort included three men and a couple of women between 18 and 49 years of age. To estimate repertoire size and how much clonotypes are shared between individuals, the study performed deep sequencing of blood TCR repertoires from roughly five healthy adults. Libraries were prepared and TCR repertoires were sequenced by different laboratories using diverse techniques, in order to increase sequencing depth and limit assay-specific biases. Between about 0.9 and 9 billion PBMCs per donor were obtained by leukapheresis. The research as a whole found: The small number of donors limited the genetic and exposure-history diversity represented. Based on pairwise subsampling, the degree of clonotype sharing among donors was expected to be affected by sequencing depth. Sampling was restricted to blood, and TCR repertoires in tissue are likely to differ from TCR repertoires in blood.

With regard to this clone: Its recognized antigen is unknown. Nothing much larger sits one base from this clone, and base qualities are not available.

Using the deep immunoSEQ assay, TCR CDR3 regions were amplified from genomic DNA by multiplex PCR. For each cell subset, the extracted genomic DNA was distributed evenly across all wells of several immunoSEQ 96-well plates, and each plate served as one replicate. For unsorted PBMC, around 330 ng genomic DNA, equal to approximately 30,000 T cell genomes, was loaded into each replicate PCR. Ten immunoSEQ deep assay plates were used to sequence unsorted PBMC genomic DNA. Purified libraries were measured with a Qubit 3.0 fluorometer, size-checked on a Bioanalyzer 2100, and measured again with the KAPA Library Quantification kit. Every immunoSEQ 96-well plate was sequenced on a dedicated single-read 150-cycle Illumina NextSeq 550 flow cell. The original methods were these. Because the immunoSEQ output held only junctional sequences and lacked quality scores, the filtering could not match the filtering applied to full-length reads. Sequences were annotated with PyIR, a Python wrapper for IgBLAST v1.9, and V/J genes and CDR3 were assigned using IMGT germline references. Reads were filtered out if the reads had weak V/J assignments (E-value above 1e-6), no CDR3, stop codons, out-of-frame junctions, or ambiguous translated residues. A V3J clonotype was defined by an identical inferred V gene, J gene, and CDR3 amino acid sequence. The percentage overlap between two repertoires was calculated by dividing the number of shared unique clonotypes by the size of the smaller repertoire. Richness of each repertoire was evaluated using RTK rarefaction, the Chao1 estimator, and Recon v2.1 estimates of unobserved clonotypes. TCRdb re-hosts the immuneACCESS table, in-frame sequences only. Its copies lack some clones; in the studies checked, an unresolved V gene accounts for under half of them, and the cause for the rest is not known. Clone size and the V and J calls come from that table; the DNA yielded D and trimming. This sample gives fewer than 600,000 clones in total; around 74% of them show up just once. 10% to 15% of the sample lies in the top ten.

Healthy HIV-negative adults with no recently reported acute infections or vaccinations were included as donors. Every donor was a Caucasian adult living in Nashville, Tennessee, USA. In the unsorted samples, 70 million to 95 million PBMCs were counted, and genomic DNA was extracted using the QIAamp DNA Blood Mini kit. After blood collection by leukapheresis, PBMCs were isolated using Ficoll-Histopaque density gradient centrifugation and then cryopreserved in the vapor phase of liquid nitrogen. Unmatched junction bases come to 13, with V trimmed by 4 bases and J by 5 bases. CDR1 SGHAT and CDR2 FQNNGV are derived from the germline V gene. Counted from cysteine to phenylalanine, this CDR3 has 16 amino acids. Of the read, only the CDR3 DNA is kept; its 48 bases are in frame from base 1.

The receptor chain draws on TRBV11-2 and TRBJ2-5; 7 junctional bases match TRBD2. This receptor was taken from a middle-aged woman in good health. Some clones in this sample may be carry-over from other donors' samples. Sequences were obtained from PBMCs. The DNA sequence is as follows: TGTGCCAGCAGCTCTCCCCGCGGGACTACCCCGGAGACCCAGTACTTC. Its translation reads: CASSSPRGTTPETQYF.